This T cell receptor beta chain was sequenced in a study of blood T cell repertoires in COVID-19. Across the whole study: Samples of COVID-19 (acute and convalescent) were obtained from the United States, Italy and Spain. Sources were T cells, B-cell-depleted T cells, or PBMCs; the material itself was cDNA or gDNA.

V gave up 3 bases and J gave up 4 bases, with 12 bases separating them. The germline CDR1 and CDR2 sequences are DFQATT and SNEGSKA (reference sequence). The CDR3 runs to 14 residues. Original methodology: Nucleated cell counts were estimated from reference gene primer amplification. The protocol was immunoSEQ multiplex PCR, while the TCRdb copy is restricted to in-frame clones and leaves out a portion. That table is the source of V, J and clone size, and D and trimming were worked out from the DNA. The sample holds fewer than 200,000 clones, roughly 90% seen once. The rearrangement uses TRBV20-1 and TRBJ2-2; D gene uncertain. This TCR was sampled from a man aged 70-80 years with active or convalescent COVID-19. The sample was peripheral blood. The CDR3 region is CSASVVGSTGELFF. Written as DNA, the CDR3 is TGCAGTGCTAGTGTGGTTGGTAGCACCGGGGAGCTGTTTTTT.